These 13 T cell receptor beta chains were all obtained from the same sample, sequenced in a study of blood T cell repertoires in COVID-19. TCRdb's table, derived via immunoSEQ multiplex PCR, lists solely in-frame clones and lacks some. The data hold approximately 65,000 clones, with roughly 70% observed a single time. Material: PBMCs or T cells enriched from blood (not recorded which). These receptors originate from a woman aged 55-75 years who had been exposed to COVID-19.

The CDR3 protein is CASSLDRGRVYGYTF. CDR3 coding DNA: TGTGCCAGCAGCTTAGACAGGGGGCGCGTCTATGGCTACACCTTC. The J gene is TRBJ1-2, the V gene TRBV7-2; 9 positions match TRBD1. Germline CDR1 is SGHTA and CDR2 is FQGNSA. Unmatched junction bases numbered 4, after V lost 1 base and J lost 4 bases. The CDR3 sequence is 15 residues long.

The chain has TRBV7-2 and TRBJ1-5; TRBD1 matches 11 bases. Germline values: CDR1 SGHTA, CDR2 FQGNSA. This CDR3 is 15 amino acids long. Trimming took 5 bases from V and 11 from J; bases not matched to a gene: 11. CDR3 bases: TGTGCCAGCAGCCCTAGGACAGGGGGCCAGAGGGCCCAGCATTTT. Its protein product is CASSPRTGGQRAQHF.

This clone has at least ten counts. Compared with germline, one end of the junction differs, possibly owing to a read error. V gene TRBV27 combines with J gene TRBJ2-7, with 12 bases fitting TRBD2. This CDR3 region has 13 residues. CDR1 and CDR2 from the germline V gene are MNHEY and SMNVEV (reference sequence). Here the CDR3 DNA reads TGTGCCAGCAGTCCGCTAGCGGGGGGGCGGGGAAACTTC. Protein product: CASSPLAGGRGNF.

CDR3 bases: TGTGCCAGCAGGTTACAGCTGAACACTGAAGCTTTCTTT. Translated, it gives CASRLQLNTEAFF. The chain carries TRBV6-5 and TRBJ1-1; D gene ambiguous. CDR3 length: 13 amino acids. V gave up 6 bases and J gave up 0 bases, with 8 bases separating them. Germline V lookup: CDR1 MNHEY, CDR2 SVGAGI.

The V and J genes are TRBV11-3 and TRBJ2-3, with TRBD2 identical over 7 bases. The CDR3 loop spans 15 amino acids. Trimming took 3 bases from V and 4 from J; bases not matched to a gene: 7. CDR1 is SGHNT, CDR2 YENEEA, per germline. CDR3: CASSLWPSGADTQYF. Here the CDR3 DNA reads TGTGCCAGCAGCTTGTGGCCTAGCGGCGCAGATACGCAGTATTTT. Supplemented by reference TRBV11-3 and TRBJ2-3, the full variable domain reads EAGVVQSPRYKIIEKKQPVAFWCNPISGHNTLYWYLQNLGQGPELLIRYENEEAVDDSQLPKDRFSAERLKGVDSTLKIQPAELGDSAVYLCASSLWPSGADTQYFGPGTRLTVL.

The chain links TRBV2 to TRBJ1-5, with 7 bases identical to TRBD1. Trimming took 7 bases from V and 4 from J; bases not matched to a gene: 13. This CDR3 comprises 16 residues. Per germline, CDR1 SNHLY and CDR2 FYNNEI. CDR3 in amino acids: CASNLRQGSRNQPQHF. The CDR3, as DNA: TGTGCCAGCAATTTACGACAGGGCTCTAGAAATCAGCCCCAGCATTTT. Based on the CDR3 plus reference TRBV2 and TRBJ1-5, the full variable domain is EPEVTQTPSHQVTQMGQEVILRCVPISNHLYFYWYRQILGQKVEFLVSFYNNEISEKSEIFDDQFSVERPDGSNFTLKIRSTKLEDSAMYFCASNLRQGSRNQPQHFGDGTRLSIL.

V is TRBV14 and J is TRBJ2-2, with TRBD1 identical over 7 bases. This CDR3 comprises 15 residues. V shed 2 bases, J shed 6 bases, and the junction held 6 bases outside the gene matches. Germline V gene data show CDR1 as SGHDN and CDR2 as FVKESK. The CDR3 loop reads CASSQTVDRAGELFF. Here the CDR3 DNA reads TGTGCCAGCAGCCAAACAGTAGACAGGGCCGGGGAGCTGTTTTTT.

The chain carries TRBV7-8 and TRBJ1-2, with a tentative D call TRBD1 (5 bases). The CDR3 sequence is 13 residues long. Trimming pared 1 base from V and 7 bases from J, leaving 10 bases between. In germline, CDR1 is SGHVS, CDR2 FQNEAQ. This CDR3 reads CASSLGGRGGYTF. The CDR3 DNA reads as TGTGCCAGCAGCTTAGGAGGGAGGGGTGGCTACACCTTC.

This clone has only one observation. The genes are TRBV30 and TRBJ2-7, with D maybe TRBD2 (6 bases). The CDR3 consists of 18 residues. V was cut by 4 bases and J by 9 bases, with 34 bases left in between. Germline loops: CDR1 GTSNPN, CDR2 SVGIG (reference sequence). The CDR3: CAWNLGGLTSERRRGQYF. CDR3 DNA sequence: TGTGCCTGGAACTTAGGAGGGCTAACTTCCGAACGACGAAGAGGGCAGTACTTC.

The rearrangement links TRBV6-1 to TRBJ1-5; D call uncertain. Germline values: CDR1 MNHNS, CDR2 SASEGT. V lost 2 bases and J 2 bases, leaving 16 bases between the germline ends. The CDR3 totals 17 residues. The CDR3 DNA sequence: TGTGCCAGCAGTGAAAATAGTCGTGTTTCGGGCAATCAGCCCCAGCATTTT. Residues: CASSENSRVSGNQPQHF.

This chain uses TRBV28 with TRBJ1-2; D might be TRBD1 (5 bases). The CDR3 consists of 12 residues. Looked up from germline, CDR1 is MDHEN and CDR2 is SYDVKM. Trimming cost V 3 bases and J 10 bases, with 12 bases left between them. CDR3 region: CASSFQGIDYTF. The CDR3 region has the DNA TGTGCCAGCAGTTTTCAGGGTATAGACTACACCTTC.

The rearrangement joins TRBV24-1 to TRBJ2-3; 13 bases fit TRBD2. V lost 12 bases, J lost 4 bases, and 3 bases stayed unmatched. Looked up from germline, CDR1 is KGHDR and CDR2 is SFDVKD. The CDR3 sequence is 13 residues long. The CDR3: CASGLAGSDTQYF. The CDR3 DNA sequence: TGTGCCTCGGGACTAGCGGGATCAGATACGCAGTATTTT.

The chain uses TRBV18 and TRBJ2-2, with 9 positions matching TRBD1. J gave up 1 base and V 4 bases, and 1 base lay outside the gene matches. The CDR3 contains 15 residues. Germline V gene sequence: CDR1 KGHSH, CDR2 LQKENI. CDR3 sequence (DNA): TGTGCCAGCTCACGGGACAGGGTGAACACCGGGGAGCTGTTTTTT. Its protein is CASSRDRVNTGELFF.